Shown below are 31 T cell receptor beta chains from a single sample sequenced in a study of T cells in women clearing cervical HPV infection. Measured with immunoSEQ multiplex PCR; TCRdb has only the in-frame clones, and not every one. In all, the sample yields some 30,000 clones. What was sequenced was blood buffy coat. The receptor set was obtained from a woman between 18 and 75 years old with a cervical HPV16 infection that either progressed to CIN3+ or cleared (not recorded which).

This CDR3 is CSANQGNQPQHF. Partial CDR3 DNA: TGCAGTGCTAACCAGGGCAATCAGCCC. The chain has TRBV20-1 and TRBJ1-5, with unresolved D. The CDR3 goes on 3 residues after the read ends, and that part is filled in from the germline J gene. CDR3 length: 12 residues. V shed 4 bases and J shed 2 bases, with 6 bases lying between them. CDR1 is DFQATT and CDR2 is SNEGSKA in the germline V gene (reference sequence).

Comment on this clone: The CDR3 end falls 3 residues outside the read, so it is completed with the germline J gene. This chain connects TRBV2 to TRBJ2-2; TRBD2 matches at 9 bases. The CDR3 is 15 amino acids. J was trimmed by 5 bases and V by 6 bases; bases with no gene match: 7. The germline gives CDR1 SNHLY, CDR2 FYNNEI. The sequenced part of the CDR3 DNA is TGTGCCAGCAGAGCGGGGGGTACGTGGACCGGGGAG. Translating it yields CASRAGGTWTGE. The entire CDR3 sequence reads CASRAGGTWTGELFF. The full variable domain, completed using reference TRBV2 and TRBJ2-2, is EPEVTQTPSHQVTQMGQEVILRCVPISNHLYFYWYRQILGQKVEFLVSFYNNEISEKSEIFDDQFSVERPDGSNFTLKIRSTKLEDSAMYFCASRAGGTWTGELFFGEGSRLTVL.

Turning to this clone: The missing CDR3 end, 3 residues past where the read stops, is filled in from the germline J gene. The chain uses TRBV30 and TRBJ2-3; TRBD2 might be the D (5 bases). Looked up from germline, CDR1 is GTSNPN and CDR2 is SVGIG (reference sequence). There are 13 residues in the CDR3. The CDR3 region is CAWSPGENQPQYF. The part of the CDR3 DNA that was read is TGTGCCTGGAGTCCCGGGGAAAATCAGCCG.

This clone is labeled medium-sized based on frequency. Read sequence stops 3 residues before the CDR3 end, and the germline J gene provides the missing end. The rearrangement joins TRBV12-3 or TRBV12-4 to TRBJ2-1; 10 bases fit TRBD2. The CDR3 covers 16 residues. The junction had 6 bases not matched to a gene; V was cut back by 3 bases and J by 4 bases. CDR3 DNA (partial): TGTGCCAGCAGTTTCCCACTAGCGGGGATGTACAATGAG. Residues: CASSFPLAGMYNE. The CDR3 as a whole reads CASSFPLAGMYNEQFF.

CDR3 DNA (partial): TGCAGTGCGACACTAGCGGGGGGGAACTACAATGAG. This translates into CSATLAGGNYNE. The whole CDR3 sequence reads CSATLAGGNYNEQFF. This chain connects TRBV20-1 to TRBJ2-1, with 13 nucleotides matching TRBD2. The read gets to within 3 residues of the CDR3 end, and the germline J gene fills in the rest. This CDR3 is built from 15 residues. Germline V gives CDR1 DFQATT, CDR2 SNEGSKA (reference sequence). Germline trimming cut 6 bases from V and 3 bases from J; bases unmatched to any gene: 5.

Of note for this clone: The read comes to an end 3 residues before the CDR3 does, leaving the germline J gene to fill in the end. The chain couples TRBV9 to TRBJ2-7, with D possibly TRBD1 on 6 matching bases. This CDR3 is 14 amino acids long. The germline CDR1 and CDR2 sequences are SGDLS and YYNGEE. The germline V and J ends were trimmed by 3 bases and 2 bases, with 12 bases remaining between them. The CDR3 spells CASSAGDDAYEQYF. The part of the CDR3 DNA that was read is TGTGCCAGCAGCGCAGGGGACGACGCCTACGAG.

Concerning this clone: Coverage ceases 3 residues before the CDR3 finishes, and the germline J gene fills in the end. The chain uses TRBV7-2 and TRBJ2-1; D gene uncertain. CDR1 and CDR2 from the germline V gene are SGHTA and FQGNSA. This CDR3 has 14 residues. V was cut by 4 bases and J by 9 bases, with 16 bases left in between. CDR3 DNA (partial): TGTGCCAGCAGCTCAGTCAGAGAATCAGTTGAG. Protein: CASSSVRESVE. The full CDR3 protein reads CASSSVRESVEQFF.

Note on this clone: Sequencing ends 3 residues short of the CDR3 end; the germline J gene provides the rest. V gene TRBV6-1 combines with J gene TRBJ1-2, with D hard to call. Per germline, CDR1 MNHNS and CDR2 SASEGT. Trimming shortened V by 0 bases and J by 6 bases, and 11 bases separated the two germline ends. The CDR3 has 14 residues. CDR3 DNA (partial): TGTGCCAGCAGTGAAGCCCCACTTCTGGATGGC. This sequence encodes CASSEAPLLDG. The entire CDR3 protein is CASSEAPLLDGYTF.

About this clone itself: The CDR3 goes on 3 residues after the read ends, and that part is filled in from the germline J gene. V is TRBV18 and J is TRBJ1-6, with D unresolved. The CDR3 has 12 residues. Trimming took off 5 bases at V and 4 bases at J, with 3 bases between the two ends. From germline, CDR1 is KGHSH and CDR2 LQKENI. CDR3 in amino acids: CASSSYNSPLHF. The part of the CDR3 DNA that was read is TGTGCCAGCTCATCTTATAATTCACCC.

With regard to this clone: The read ends 3 residues before the CDR3 terminus; that terminus is restored from the germline J gene. The V gene is TRBV18, the J gene TRBJ1-2; 7 bases match TRBD1. Per germline, CDR1 KGHSH and CDR2 LQKENI. V was pared by 3 bases and J by 7 bases, with 11 bases of the junction left unmatched. The CDR3 covers 15 residues. The CDR3 region is CASSPGQNRGSGYTF. The sequenced part of the CDR3 DNA is TGTGCCAGCTCACCCGGGCAGAACAGGGGAAGTGGC.

Regarding this clone: The CDR3 extends 3 residues past the end of the read, so its final part is completed from the germline J gene. The chain couples TRBV6-2 or TRBV6-3 to TRBJ1-2, with a possible D match to TRBD1 (5 bases). The CDR3 is 15 amino acids. From germline, CDR1 is MNHEY and CDR2 SVGEGT. The sequenced part of the CDR3 DNA is TGTGCCAGTCATGAACTGACAGCCCAGTCCTACGAC. Its translation is CASHELTAQSYD. Given in full, the CDR3 is CASHELTAQSYDYTF.

Concerning this clone itself: The read terminates 3 residues before the CDR3 end, so the remaining end is supplied by the germline J gene. V is TRBV29-1 and J is TRBJ1-1; TRBD1 might be the D (5 bases). CDR1 SQVTM and CDR2 ANQGSEA come from the germline V gene. Trimming removed 3 bases at V and 0 bases at J, with 5 bases between. The CDR3 totals 12 residues. The chain's CDR3 is CSVDRVNTEAFF. CDR3 DNA (partial): TGCAGCGTTGACAGGGTGAACACTGAA.

About this clone: The sequenced fragment ends 3 residues before the CDR3 boundary, so the rest is inferred from the germline J gene. The genes are TRBV5-1 and TRBJ1-2; D gene ambiguous. The CDR3 has 14 amino acids. Germline V gene data show CDR1 as SGHRS and CDR2 as YFSETQ. V gave up 0 bases and J gave up 5 bases, with 11 bases separating them. The covered CDR3 bases are TGCGCCAGCAGCTTGGACCAGGATGTTTATGGC. This sequence encodes CASSLDQDVYG. The full CDR3 protein is CASSLDQDVYGYTF.

Incomplete CDR3 DNA: TGTGCCAGCTCACCAGGAGACAGGGGCTACGAG. It is translated as CASSPGDRGYE. The whole CDR3 sequence is CASSPGDRGYEQYF. The rearrangement joins TRBV18 to TRBJ2-7; TRBD1 matches 8 bases. The read stops 3 residues short of the end of the CDR3; the missing end is completed from the germline J gene. From germline, CDR1 is KGHSH and CDR2 LQKENI. CDR3 length equals 14 residues. V was pared by 2 bases and J by 3 bases, with 3 bases of the junction left unmatched.

The CDR3 protein is CASSLISGGGQGEQFF. Partial CDR3 DNA: TGTGCCAGCAGCTTAATCAGCGGGGGGGGCCAGGGTGAG. This chain connects TRBV7-6 to TRBJ2-1; 10 nucleotides agree with TRBD2. The read terminates 3 residues before the CDR3 end, so the remaining end is supplied by the germline J gene. CDR3 size: 16 residues. With 2 bases clipped from V and 9 bases from J, the junction kept 10 bases outside the gene matches. Germline V gives CDR1 SGHVS, CDR2 FNYEAQ.

The CDR3 bases that were read are TGTGCCTGGAGTGTAGGGGGAACAGATACG. It is translated as CAWSVGGTDT. The complete CDR3 protein is CAWSVGGTDTQYF. The rearrangement links TRBV30 to TRBJ2-3; weak D call: TRBD1 (6 bases). The read terminates 3 residues ahead of where the CDR3 ends, so the germline J gene completes it. The CDR3 loop spans 13 amino acids. Germline CDR1 reads GTSNPN; CDR2 reads SVGIG (reference sequence). With 0 bases removed from V and 3 bases from J, the gap between germline ends came to 7 bases.

Worth noting for this clone: The read halts 3 residues ahead of the CDR3 end, with the missing end drawn from the germline J gene. The chain couples TRBV7-2 to TRBJ2-1; 10 bases map to TRBD2. The V segment lost 0 bases and the J segment 8 bases; nucleotides outside the gene matches: 4. This CDR3 has 15 amino acids. The germline V gene encodes CDR1 SGHTA and CDR2 FQGNSA. Partial CDR3 DNA: TGTGCCAGCAGCTTAGCCAGCGGGGGGGCCTATGAG. Translated, it gives CASSLASGGAYE. The CDR3 in its entirety is CASSLASGGAYEQFF.

About this clone: The read comes to an end 3 residues before the CDR3 does, leaving the germline J gene to fill in the end. J is TRBJ1-1 and V is TRBV19, with 8 bases that match TRBD1. There are 15 residues in the CDR3. The V and J ends lost 7 bases and 5 bases, in that order; junction bases with no gene match: 12. CDR1 and CDR2 from the germline V gene are LNHDA and SQIVND (reference sequence). CDR3 sequence reads: CASKGPQGARTEAFF. CDR3 DNA (partial): TGTGCCAGTAAAGGCCCTCAGGGGGCGCGGACTGAA.

As for this clone: Sequencing ends 3 residues short of the CDR3 end; the germline J gene provides the rest. The chain carries TRBV7-9 and TRBJ2-3; D is perhaps TRBD2 (6 bases). From germline, CDR1 is SEHNR and CDR2 FQNEAQ (reference sequence). This CDR3 has 15 amino acids. CDR3 protein: CASSSGLGIRETQYF. The CDR3 bases that were read are TGTGCCAGCAGCTCGGGACTCGGGATTAGGGAGACG.

Details on this clone: The read finishes 3 residues shy of the CDR3 end, and the germline J gene is used to complete it. V usage is TRBV7-2 and J usage is TRBJ1-2, with 11 bases matching TRBD1. The germline V gene encodes CDR1 SGHTA and CDR2 FQGNSA. The CDR3 spans 15 residues. The CDR3 spells CASSLRTGGFRDYTF. The part of the CDR3 DNA that was read is TGTGCCAGCAGCCTACGGACAGGGGGCTTCCGTGAC.

With respect to this clone: Read coverage stops 3 residues before the CDR3 terminus; the germline J gene supplies the remainder. The chain has TRBV12-3 or TRBV12-4 and TRBJ2-3; 10 nucleotides align to TRBD2. The J segment lost 2 bases and the V segment lost 8 bases, leaving 7 bases of the junction unmatched. CDR3 size: 15 residues. This CDR3 reads CASSSGGHYTDTQYF. Incomplete CDR3 DNA: TGTGCCAGCTCTAGCGGGGGACACTACACAGATACG.

Comment on this clone: From the germline J gene comes the end of the CDR3, since the read stops 3 residues before it. This chain connects TRBV19 to TRBJ1-1, with unresolved D. V shed 5 bases and J shed 1 base, with 11 bases lying between them. The CDR3 loop spans 14 amino acids. CDR1 is LNHDA and CDR2 is SQIVND in the germline V gene (reference sequence). The CDR3 region is CASSARHANTEAFF. The covered CDR3 bases are TGTGCCAGTAGTGCCCGACACGCGAACACTGAA.

Concerning this clone: The sequence runs out 3 residues before the end of the CDR3; the remainder is reconstructed from the germline J gene. This chain joins TRBV5-1 and TRBJ2-3; 8 positions match TRBD1. Germline CDR1 reads SGHRS; CDR2 reads YFSETQ. The CDR3 has 14 amino acids. CDR3 residues: CASSLGQGNQPQYF. The covered CDR3 bases are TGCGCCAGCAGCTTAGGACAGGGAAATCAGCCG.

The DNA read from the CDR3 is TGTGCCTGGAGTACGAGAAACGGGGGGTCA. Its translation is CAWSTRNGGS. The whole CDR3 protein reads CAWSTRNGGSLFF. The chain uses TRBV30 and TRBJ1-4; perhaps TRBD1 as D (5 bases). The CDR3 extends 3 residues past the end of the read, so its final part is completed from the germline J gene. CDR3 length: 13 amino acids. Germline V lookup: CDR1 GTSNPN, CDR2 SVGIG (reference sequence).

About this clone itself: With the read ending 3 residues before the CDR3 end, the germline J gene is used to fill in that end. This rearrangement joins TRBV7-8 to TRBJ2-2; TRBD2 agrees at 13 bases. V was pared by 3 bases and J by 4 bases, with 5 bases of the junction left unmatched. The CDR3 contains 17 residues. Germline V CDR1 and CDR2: SGHVS, FQNEAQ. The sequenced part of the CDR3 DNA is TGTGCCAGCAGCTTTAGACTAGCGGGGGGCCCCACCGGGGAG. Amino acid sequence: CASSFRLAGGPTGE. In full, the CDR3 reads CASSFRLAGGPTGELFF.

Of note for this clone: Sequencing ends 3 residues short of the CDR3 end; the germline J gene provides the rest. The chain has TRBV29-1 and TRBJ2-5; 12 bases fit TRBD2. This CDR3 has 16 residues. Germline assignment: CDR1 SQVTM and CDR2 ANQGSEA. The V gene end was trimmed by 7 bases and the J gene end by 5 bases; junction bases not matched to a gene: 14. CDR3: CSARGGLAGSRETQYF. CDR3 DNA (partial): TGCAGCGCTCGGGGTGGACTAGCGGGGAGTAGGGAGACC.

A word on this clone: The read gets to within 3 residues of the CDR3 end, and the germline J gene fills in the rest. The rearrangement uses TRBV19 and TRBJ1-2, with D uncertain. Germline V gene sequence: CDR1 LNHDA, CDR2 SQIVND (reference sequence). The CDR3 has 13 amino acids. V was trimmed by 0 bases and J by 5 bases, leaving 7 bases between them. CDR3 in amino acids: CASSIDRLYGYTF. CDR3 bases read: TGTGCCAGTAGTATAGACAGGCTTTATGGC.

A note on this clone: The read stops 3 residues short of the end of the CDR3; the missing end is completed from the germline J gene. This chain uses TRBV5-1 with TRBJ2-5; 11 nucleotides match TRBD2. CDR1 is SGHRS, CDR2 YFSETQ, per germline. J lost 5 bases, V lost 4 bases, and 13 bases had no gene match. The CDR3 runs to 17 residues. The part of the CDR3 DNA that was read is TGCGCCAGCAGCCCCATAATAGCGGGGGGGTTTCGGGAGACC. Amino acids: CASSPIIAGGFRET. The entire CDR3 reads CASSPIIAGGFRETQYF.

A remark on this clone: The read finishes 3 residues shy of the CDR3 end, and the germline J gene is used to complete it. This sequence joins TRBV20-1 and TRBJ1-2, with a possible D match to TRBD1 (5 bases). The CDR3 is 12 residues long. In germline, CDR1 is DFQATT, CDR2 SNEGSKA (reference sequence). V was trimmed by 4 bases and J by 3 bases, leaving 9 bases between them. This CDR3 is CSATGSYYGYTF. The CDR3 bases that were read are TGCAGTGCTACAGGGAGTTACTATGGC.

Regarding this clone: The read comes to an end 3 residues before the CDR3 does, leaving the germline J gene to fill in the end. The rearrangement joins TRBV6-2 or TRBV6-3 to TRBJ1-4, with D unclear. CDR1 MNHEY and CDR2 SVGEGT come from the germline V gene. The CDR3 length is 14 residues. Trimming removed 2 bases at V and 8 bases at J, with 12 bases between. CDR3 sequence reads: CASSYGGIEEKLFF. The CDR3 bases that were read are TGTGCCAGCAGTTACGGCGGGATAGAAGAAAAA.

Comment on this clone: The observed sequence ends 3 residues before the CDR3 terminus, with the missing tail filled in from the germline J gene. This chain connects TRBV18 to TRBJ2-7; D uncertain. Germline CDR1 and CDR2: KGHSH and LQKENI. The length of the CDR3 is 17 residues. V was clipped by 6 bases and J by 3 bases, with 24 bases between them. CDR3 DNA, as far as it was read: TGTGCCAGCTCCCCAGGTTTGCGCGCCAAACCTCACTACGAG. Protein sequence: CASSPGLRAKPHYE. The CDR3 in its entirety is CASSPGLRAKPHYEQYF.